This T cell receptor beta chain was found in a study of cytomegalovirus exposure and HLA in healthy donors. Findings and caveats of the study: Association of approximately 18,000 TCR beta sequences with HLA alleles was found at 0.05 false discovery rate in a later analysis.

With 6 bases clipped from V and 3 bases from J, the junction kept 7 bases outside the gene matches. CDR1 and CDR2 (germline): MNHNY, SVGAGI (reference sequence). CDR3 length: 16 amino acids. A note on this clone: Its target is unknown.

With 60 Vbeta and 13 Jbeta primers, the PCR was carried out. Measured with immunoSEQ multiplex PCR; TCRdb has only the in-frame clones, and not every one. This repertoire comprises 40,000 to 50,000 clones; its ten largest clones make up more than 1.5%. V gene TRBV6-6 combines with J gene TRBJ2-5, with TRBD2 matching 13 bases. The sequence was collected from a woman aged 25 to 39 in good health and CMV-seronegative. Sequences were obtained from PBMCs. CDR3 nucleotides: TGTGCCAGCAGGGGAACCGGGACTAGCGGGAAAGAGACCCAGTACTTC. Protein sequence: CASRGTGTSGKETQYF.